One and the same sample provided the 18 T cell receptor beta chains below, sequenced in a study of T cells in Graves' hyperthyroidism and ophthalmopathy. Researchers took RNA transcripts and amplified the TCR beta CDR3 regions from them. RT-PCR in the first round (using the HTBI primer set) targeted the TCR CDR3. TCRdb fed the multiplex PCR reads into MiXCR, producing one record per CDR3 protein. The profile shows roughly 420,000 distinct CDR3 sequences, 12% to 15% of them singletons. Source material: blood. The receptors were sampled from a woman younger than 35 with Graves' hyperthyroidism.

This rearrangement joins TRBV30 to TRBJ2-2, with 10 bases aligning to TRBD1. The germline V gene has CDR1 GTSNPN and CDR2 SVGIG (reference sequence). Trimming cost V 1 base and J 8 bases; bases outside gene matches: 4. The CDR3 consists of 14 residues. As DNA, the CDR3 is TGTGCCTGGAGTGCCGGGACAGGGGTGGGGGAGCTGTTTTTT. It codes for CAWSAGTGVGELFF.

In DNA form, the CDR3 reads TGTGCCAGCAGCTTAATCTCCCCTGCCTACGAGCAGTACTTC. This codes for CASSLISPAYEQYF. The chain joins TRBV7-2 to TRBJ2-7; D is unclear. CDR1 and CDR2 from the germline V gene are SGHTA and FQGNSA. This CDR3 has 14 residues. V lost 2 bases, J lost 2 bases, and 10 bases lay in between. The complete variable domain, with remaining parts taken from reference TRBV7-2 and TRBJ2-7, reads GAGVSQSPSNKVTEKGKDVELRCDPISGHTALYWYRQSLGQGLEFLIYFQGNSAPDKSGLPSDRFSAERTGGSVSTLTIQRTQQEDSAVYLCASSLISPAYEQYFGPGTRLTVT.

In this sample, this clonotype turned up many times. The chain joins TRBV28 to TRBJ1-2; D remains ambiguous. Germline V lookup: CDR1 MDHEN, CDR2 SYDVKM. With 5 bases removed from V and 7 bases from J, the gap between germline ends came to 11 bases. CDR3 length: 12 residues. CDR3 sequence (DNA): TGTGCCAGCAGTCGTTACCTCCCTGGCTACACCTTC. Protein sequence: CASSRYLPGYTF.

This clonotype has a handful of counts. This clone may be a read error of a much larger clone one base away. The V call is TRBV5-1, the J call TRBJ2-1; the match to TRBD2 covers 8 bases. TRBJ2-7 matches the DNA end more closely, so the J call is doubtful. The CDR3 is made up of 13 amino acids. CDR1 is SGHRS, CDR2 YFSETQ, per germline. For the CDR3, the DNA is TGCGCCAGCAGACGGGAGGGGTACAATGAGCAGTACTTC. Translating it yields CASRREGYNEQYF.

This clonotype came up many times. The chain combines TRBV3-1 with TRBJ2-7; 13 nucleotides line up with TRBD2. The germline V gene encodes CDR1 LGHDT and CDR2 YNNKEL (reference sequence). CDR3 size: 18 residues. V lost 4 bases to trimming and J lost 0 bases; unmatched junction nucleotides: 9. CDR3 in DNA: TGTGCCAGCAGCCCTCGACTAGCGGGAGGTGCTTTCTCCTACGAGCAGTACTTC. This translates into CASSPRLAGGAFSYEQYF.

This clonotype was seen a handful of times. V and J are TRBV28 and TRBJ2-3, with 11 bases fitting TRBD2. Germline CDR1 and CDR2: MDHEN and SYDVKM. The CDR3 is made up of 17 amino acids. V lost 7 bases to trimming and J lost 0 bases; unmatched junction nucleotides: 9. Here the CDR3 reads CASKTLAGGPSTDTQYF. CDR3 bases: TGTGCCAGCAAAACCTTAGCGGGAGGGCCCAGCACAGATACGCAGTATTTT.

This chain's CDR3 is CATWAVPEGVEQYF. CDR3 nucleotide sequence: TGTGCCACGTGGGCCGTCCCAGAGGGGGTAGAGCAGTACTTC. The chain couples TRBV19 to TRBJ2-7; D is possibly TRBD1 (6 bases). V shed 10 bases and J shed 7 bases, with 23 bases lying between them. Germline V gene data show CDR1 as LNHDA and CDR2 as SQIVND (reference sequence). This CDR3 comprises 14 residues.

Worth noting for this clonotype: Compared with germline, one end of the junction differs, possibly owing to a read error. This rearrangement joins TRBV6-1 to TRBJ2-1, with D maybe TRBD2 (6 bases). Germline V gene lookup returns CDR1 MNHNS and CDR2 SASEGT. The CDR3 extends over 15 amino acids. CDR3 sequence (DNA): TGTGCCAGCAGTCCAGACGGGAGCTCCCACAATGAGCAGTTCTTC. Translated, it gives CASSPDGSSHNEQFF.

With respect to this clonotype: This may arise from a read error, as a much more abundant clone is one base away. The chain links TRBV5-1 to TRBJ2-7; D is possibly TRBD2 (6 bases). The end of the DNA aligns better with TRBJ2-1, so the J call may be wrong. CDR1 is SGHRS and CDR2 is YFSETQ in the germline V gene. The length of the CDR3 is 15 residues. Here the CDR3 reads CASSLSTGRRDEQFF. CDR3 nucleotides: TGCGCCAGCAGCTTGTCTACAGGCCGGCGGGACGAGCAGTTCTTC.

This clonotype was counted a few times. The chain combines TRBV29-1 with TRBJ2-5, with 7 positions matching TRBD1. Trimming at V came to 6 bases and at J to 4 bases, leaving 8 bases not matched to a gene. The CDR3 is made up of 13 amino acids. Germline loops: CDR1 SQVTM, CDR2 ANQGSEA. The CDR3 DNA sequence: TGCAGCGTCCCCGAGAGGGGGCGAGAGACCCAGTACTTC. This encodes CSVPERGRETQYF.

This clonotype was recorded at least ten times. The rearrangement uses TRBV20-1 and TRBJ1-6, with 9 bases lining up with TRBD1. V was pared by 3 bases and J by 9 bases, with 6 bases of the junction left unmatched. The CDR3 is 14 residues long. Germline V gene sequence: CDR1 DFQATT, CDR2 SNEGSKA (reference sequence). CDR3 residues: CSASTGGAGSPLHF. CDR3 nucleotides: TGCAGTGCTAGTACAGGGGGCGCGGGTTCACCCCTCCACTTT.

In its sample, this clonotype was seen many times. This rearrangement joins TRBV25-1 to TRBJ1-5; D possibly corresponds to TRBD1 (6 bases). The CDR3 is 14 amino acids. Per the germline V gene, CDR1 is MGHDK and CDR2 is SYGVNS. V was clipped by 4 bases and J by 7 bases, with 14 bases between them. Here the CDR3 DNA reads TGTGCCAGCAGTGCGACGGGGGGCTGGCAGCCCCAGCATTTT. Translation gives CASSATGGWQPQHF.

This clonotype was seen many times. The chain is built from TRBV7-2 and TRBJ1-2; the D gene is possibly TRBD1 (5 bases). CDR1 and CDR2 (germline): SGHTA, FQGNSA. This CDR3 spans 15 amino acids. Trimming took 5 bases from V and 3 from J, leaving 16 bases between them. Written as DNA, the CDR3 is TGTGCCAGCAGCCCCCAAACCGGGACGGACTATGGCTACACCTTC. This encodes CASSPQTGTDYGYTF. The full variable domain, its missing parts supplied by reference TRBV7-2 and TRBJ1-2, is GAGVSQSPSNKVTEKGKDVELRCDPISGHTALYWYRQSLGQGLEFLIYFQGNSAPDKSGLPSDRFSAERTGGSVSTLTIQRTQQEDSAVYLCASSPQTGTDYGYTFGSGTRLTVV.

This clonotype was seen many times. The CDR3 spells CASSYSRTSGLWYNEQFF. Written as DNA, the CDR3 is TGTGCCAGCAGTTACTCTCGGACTAGCGGGTTATGGTACAATGAGCAGTTCTTC. The V and J genes are TRBV6-6 and TRBJ2-1; 11 nucleotides line up with TRBD2. CDR3 length equals 18 residues. Germline V gene lookup returns CDR1 MNHNY and CDR2 SVGAGI (reference sequence). V lost 0 bases and J lost 4; bases outside the gene matches: 8.

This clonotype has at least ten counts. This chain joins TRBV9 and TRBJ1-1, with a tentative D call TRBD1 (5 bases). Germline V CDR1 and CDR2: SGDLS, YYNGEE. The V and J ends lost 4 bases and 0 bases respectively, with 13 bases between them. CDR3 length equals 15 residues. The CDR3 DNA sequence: TGTGCCAGCAGCCCCGCGGGGGGAGTGAACACTGAAGCTTTCTTT. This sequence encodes CASSPAGGVNTEAFF. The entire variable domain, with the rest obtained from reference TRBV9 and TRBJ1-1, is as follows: DSGVTQTPKHLITATGQRVTLRCSPRSGDLSVYWYQQSLDQGLQFLIQYYNGEERAKGNILERFSAQQFPDLHSELNLSSLELGDSALYFCASSPAGGVNTEAFFGQGTRLTVV.

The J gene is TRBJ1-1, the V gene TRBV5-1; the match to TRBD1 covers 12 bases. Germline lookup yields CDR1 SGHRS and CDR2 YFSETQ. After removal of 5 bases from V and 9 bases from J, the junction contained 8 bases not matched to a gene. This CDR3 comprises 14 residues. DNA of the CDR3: TGCGCCAGCAGGCCGGGACAGGGGGCTAATAAAGCTTTCTTT. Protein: CASRPGQGANKAFF.

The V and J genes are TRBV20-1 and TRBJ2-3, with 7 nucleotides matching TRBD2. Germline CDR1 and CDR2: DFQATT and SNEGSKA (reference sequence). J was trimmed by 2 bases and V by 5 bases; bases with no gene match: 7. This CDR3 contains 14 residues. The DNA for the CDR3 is TGCAGTGCTTCTGGGCTAGCGGTCACAGATACGCAGTATTTT. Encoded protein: CSASGLAVTDTQYF.

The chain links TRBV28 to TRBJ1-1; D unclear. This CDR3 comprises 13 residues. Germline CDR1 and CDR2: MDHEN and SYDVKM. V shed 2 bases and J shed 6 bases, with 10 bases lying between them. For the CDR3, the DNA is TGTGCCAGCAGTTTAAGGCAATTATCTGAAGCTTTCTTT. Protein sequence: CASSLRQLSEAFF.